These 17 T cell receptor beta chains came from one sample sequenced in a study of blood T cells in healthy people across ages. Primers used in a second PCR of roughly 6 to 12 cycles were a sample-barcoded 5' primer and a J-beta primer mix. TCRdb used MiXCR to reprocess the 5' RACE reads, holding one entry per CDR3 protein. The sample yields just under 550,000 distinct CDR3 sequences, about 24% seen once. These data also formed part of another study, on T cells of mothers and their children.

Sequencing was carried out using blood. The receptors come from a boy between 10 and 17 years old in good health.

CDR3 loop: CSATGTEGKKLFF. In nucleotides, the CDR3 is TGCAGTGCAACCGGGACAGAAGGAAAAAAACTGTTTTTT. V usage is TRBV20-1 and J usage is TRBJ1-4, with TRBD1 identical over 7 bases. The trim removed 6 bases at V and 9 bases at J, leaving 10 bases unmatched. This CDR3 spans 13 amino acids. The germline gives CDR1 DFQATT, CDR2 SNEGSKA (reference sequence).

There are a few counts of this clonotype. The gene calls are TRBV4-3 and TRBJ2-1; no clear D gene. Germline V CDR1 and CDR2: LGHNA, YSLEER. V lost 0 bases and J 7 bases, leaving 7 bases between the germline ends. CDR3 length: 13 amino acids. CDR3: CASSQENRNEQFF. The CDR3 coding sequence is TGCGCCAGCAGCCAAGAGAATAGGAATGAGCAGTTCTTC.

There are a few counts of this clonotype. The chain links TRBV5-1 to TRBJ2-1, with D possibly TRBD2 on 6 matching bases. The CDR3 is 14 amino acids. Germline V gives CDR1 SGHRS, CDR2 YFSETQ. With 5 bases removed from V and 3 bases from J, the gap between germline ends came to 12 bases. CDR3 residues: CASSSETSYNEQFF. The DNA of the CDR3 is TGCGCCAGCAGTTCCGAGACTAGCTACAATGAGCAGTTCTTC.

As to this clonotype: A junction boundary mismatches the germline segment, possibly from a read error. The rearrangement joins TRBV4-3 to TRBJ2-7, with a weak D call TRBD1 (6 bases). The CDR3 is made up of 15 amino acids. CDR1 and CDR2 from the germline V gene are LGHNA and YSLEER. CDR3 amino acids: CVSSQEFQGGSEQYF. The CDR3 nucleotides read TGCGTCAGCAGCCAAGAGTTCCAAGGGGGAAGCGAGCAGTACTTC.

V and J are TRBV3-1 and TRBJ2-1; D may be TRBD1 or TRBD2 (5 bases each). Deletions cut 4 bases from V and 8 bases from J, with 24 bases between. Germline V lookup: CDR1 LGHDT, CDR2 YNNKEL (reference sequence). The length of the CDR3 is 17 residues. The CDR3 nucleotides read TGTGCCAGCAGCCGCACCGGGACCCTGAACCGGGGTGATGAGCAGTTCTTC. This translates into CASSRTGTLNRGDEQFF.

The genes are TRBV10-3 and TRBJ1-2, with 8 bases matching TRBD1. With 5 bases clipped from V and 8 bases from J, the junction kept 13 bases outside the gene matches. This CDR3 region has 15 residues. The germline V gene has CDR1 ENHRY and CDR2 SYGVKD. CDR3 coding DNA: TGTGCCATCAGTTTCTCGGACAGGGCTATGGGGGGCTACACCTTC. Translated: CAISFSDRAMGGYTF.

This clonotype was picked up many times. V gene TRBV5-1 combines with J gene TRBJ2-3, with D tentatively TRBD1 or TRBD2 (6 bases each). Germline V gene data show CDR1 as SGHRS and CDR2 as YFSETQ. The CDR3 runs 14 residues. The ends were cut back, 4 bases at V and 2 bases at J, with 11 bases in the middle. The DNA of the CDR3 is TGCGCCAGCAGCCCCCGGGGGCCCACAGATACGCAGTATTTT. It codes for CASSPRGPTDTQYF.

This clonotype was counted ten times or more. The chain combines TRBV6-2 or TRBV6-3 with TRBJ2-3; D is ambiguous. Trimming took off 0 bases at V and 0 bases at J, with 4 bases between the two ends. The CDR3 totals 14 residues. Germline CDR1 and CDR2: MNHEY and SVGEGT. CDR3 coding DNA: TGTGCCAGCAGTTACTCGACTAGCACAGATACGCAGTATTTT. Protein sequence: CASSYSTSTDTQYF.

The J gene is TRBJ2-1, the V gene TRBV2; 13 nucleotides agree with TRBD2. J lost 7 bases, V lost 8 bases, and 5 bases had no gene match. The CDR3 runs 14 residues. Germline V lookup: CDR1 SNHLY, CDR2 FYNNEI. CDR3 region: CASHTSGGANEQFF. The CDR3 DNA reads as TGTGCCAGCCACACTAGCGGGGGGGCGAATGAGCAGTTCTTC.

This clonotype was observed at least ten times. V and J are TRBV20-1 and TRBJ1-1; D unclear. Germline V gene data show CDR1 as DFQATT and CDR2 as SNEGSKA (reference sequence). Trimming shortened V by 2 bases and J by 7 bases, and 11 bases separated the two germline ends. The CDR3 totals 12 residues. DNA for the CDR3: TGCAGTGCTAGAACGACGGACTTTGAAGCTTTCTTT. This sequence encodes CSARTTDFEAFF.

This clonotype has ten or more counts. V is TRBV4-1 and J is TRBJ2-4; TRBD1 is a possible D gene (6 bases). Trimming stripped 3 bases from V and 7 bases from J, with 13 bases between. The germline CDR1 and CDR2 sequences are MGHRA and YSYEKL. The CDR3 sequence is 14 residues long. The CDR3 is CASSQMQGLNIQYF. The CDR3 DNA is TGCGCCAGCAGCCAGATGCAGGGGTTGAACATTCAGTACTTC.

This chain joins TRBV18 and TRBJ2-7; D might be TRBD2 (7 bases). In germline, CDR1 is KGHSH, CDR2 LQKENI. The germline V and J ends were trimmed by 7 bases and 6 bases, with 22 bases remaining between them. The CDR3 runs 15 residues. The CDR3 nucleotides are TGTGCCAGCTGGGGGGGGCCACTAGTTCCCGGCGAGCAGTACTTC. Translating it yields CASWGGPLVPGEQYF.

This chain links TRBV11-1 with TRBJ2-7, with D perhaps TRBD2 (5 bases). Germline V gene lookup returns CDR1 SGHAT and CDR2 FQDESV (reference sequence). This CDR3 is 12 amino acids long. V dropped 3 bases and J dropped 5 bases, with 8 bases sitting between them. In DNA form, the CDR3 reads TGTGCCAGCAGCTTCGGACTGAACGAGCAGTACTTC. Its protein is CASSFGLNEQYF.

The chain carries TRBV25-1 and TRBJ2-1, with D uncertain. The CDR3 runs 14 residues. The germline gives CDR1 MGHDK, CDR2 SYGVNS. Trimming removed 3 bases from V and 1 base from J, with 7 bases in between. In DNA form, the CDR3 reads TGTGCCAGCAGTGACTACGGGTCCTACAATGAGCAGTTCTTC. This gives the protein CASSDYGSYNEQFF.

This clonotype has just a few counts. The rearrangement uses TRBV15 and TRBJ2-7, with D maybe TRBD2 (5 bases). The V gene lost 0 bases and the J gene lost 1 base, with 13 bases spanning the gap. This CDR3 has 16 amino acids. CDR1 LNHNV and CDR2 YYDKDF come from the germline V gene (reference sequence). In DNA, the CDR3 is TGTGCCACCAGCAGAGACCCGAGGGCGATTTCCTACGAGCAGTACTTC. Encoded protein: CATSRDPRAISYEQYF.

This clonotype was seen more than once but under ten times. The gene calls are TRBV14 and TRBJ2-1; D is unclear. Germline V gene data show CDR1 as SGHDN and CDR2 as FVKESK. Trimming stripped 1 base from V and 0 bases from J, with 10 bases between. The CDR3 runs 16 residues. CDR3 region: CASSQGLLSSYNEQFF. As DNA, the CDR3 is TGTGCCAGCAGCCAAGGGCTGCTAAGCTCCTACAATGAGCAGTTCTTC.

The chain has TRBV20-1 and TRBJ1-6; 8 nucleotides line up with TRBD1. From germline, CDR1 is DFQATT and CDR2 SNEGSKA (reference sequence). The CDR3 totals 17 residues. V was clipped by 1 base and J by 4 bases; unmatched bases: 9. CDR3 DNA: TGCAGTGCTAGAGTCCAGGGGGCCACCTCTTATAATTCACCCCTCCACTTT. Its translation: CSARVQGATSYNSPLHF.